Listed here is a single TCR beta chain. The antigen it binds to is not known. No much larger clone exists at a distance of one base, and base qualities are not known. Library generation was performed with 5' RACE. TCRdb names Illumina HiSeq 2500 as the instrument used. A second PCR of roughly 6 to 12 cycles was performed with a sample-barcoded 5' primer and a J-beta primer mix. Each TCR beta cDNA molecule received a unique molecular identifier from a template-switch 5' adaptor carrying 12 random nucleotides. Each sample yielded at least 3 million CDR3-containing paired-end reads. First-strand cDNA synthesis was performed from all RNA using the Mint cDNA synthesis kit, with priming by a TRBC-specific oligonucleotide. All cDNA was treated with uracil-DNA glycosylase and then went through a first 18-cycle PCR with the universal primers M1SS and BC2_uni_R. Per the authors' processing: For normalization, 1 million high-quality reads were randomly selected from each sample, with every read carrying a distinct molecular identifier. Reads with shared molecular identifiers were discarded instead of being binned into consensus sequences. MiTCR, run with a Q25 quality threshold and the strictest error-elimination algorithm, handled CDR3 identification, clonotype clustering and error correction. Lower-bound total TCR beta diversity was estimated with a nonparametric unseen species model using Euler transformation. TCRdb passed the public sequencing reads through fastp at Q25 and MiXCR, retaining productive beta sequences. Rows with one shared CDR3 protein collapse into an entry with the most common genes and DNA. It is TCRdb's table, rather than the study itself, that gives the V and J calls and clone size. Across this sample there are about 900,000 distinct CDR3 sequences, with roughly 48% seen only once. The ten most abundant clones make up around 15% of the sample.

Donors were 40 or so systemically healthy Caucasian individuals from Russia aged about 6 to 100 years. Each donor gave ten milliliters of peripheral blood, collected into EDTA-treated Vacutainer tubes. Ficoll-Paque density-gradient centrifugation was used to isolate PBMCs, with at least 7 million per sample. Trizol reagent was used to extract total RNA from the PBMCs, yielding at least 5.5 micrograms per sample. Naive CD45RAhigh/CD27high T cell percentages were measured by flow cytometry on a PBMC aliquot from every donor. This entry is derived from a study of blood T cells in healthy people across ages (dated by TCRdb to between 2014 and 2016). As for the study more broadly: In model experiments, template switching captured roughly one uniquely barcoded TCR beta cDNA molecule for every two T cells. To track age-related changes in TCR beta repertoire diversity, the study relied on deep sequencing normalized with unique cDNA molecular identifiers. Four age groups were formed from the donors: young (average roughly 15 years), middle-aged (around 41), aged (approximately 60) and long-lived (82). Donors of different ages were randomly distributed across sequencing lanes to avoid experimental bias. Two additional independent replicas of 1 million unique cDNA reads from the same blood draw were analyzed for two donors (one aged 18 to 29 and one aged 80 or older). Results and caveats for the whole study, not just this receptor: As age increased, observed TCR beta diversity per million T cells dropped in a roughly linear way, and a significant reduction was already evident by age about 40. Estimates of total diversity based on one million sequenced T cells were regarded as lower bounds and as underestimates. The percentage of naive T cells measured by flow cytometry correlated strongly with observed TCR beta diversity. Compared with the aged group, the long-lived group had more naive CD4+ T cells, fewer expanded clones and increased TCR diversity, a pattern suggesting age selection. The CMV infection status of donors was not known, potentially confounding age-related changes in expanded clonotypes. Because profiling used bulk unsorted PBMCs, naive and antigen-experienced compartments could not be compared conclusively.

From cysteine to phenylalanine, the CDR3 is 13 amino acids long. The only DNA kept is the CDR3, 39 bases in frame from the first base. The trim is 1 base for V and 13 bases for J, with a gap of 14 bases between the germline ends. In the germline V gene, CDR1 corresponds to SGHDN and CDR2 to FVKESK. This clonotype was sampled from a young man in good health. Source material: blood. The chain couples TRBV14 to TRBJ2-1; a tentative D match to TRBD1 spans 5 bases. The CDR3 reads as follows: CASSQAGSETQFF. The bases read TGTGCCAGCAGCCAAGCAGGGTCAGAGACCCAGTTCTTC.